These 11 T cell receptor beta chains were all obtained from the same sample, sequenced in a study of technical replicates of blood from a few donors (dated 2017 in TCRdb). Receptor libraries were prepared by the immunoSEQ multiplex PCR assay. Imported from immuneACCESS, the table was reduced by TCRdb to in-frame sequences with V and J called. These copies leave out some clones; in studies compared against another copy, an unresolved V gene accounts for under half, and the cause of the remainder is not known. For this sample there are 80,000 to 95,000 clones; almost 97% appear just once. The top ten hold 0.36% of the sample. Source material: T cells isolated from PBMCs. The receptors were gathered from a human donor in good health.

The V call is TRBV28, the J call TRBJ1-4; 7 bases agree with TRBD1. J was trimmed by 5 bases and V by 4 bases; bases with no gene match: 7. Germline lookup yields CDR1 MDHEN and CDR2 SYDVKM. CDR3 size: 15 residues. The CDR3 spells CASSSTGAGNEKLFF. Written as DNA, the CDR3 is TGTGCCAGCAGTTCCACAGGGGCAGGGAATGAAAAACTGTTTTTT.

This chain links TRBV5-1 with TRBJ1-1; D gene ambiguous. This CDR3 is built from 13 residues. The V gene's germline CDR1 is SGHRS and CDR2 YFSETQ. V lost 0 bases to trimming and J lost 6 bases, with 9 bases between them. The CDR3 is CASSLDPGSEAFF. The CDR3 DNA reads TGCGCCAGCAGCTTGGATCCGGGGTCTGAAGCTTTCTTT.

The chain joins TRBV7-3 to TRBJ2-1, with 11 bases aligning to TRBD2. Trimming removed 5 bases from V and 16 bases from J; junction bases left unmatched: 7. The CDR3 extends over 12 amino acids. The germline V gene has CDR1 SGHTA and CDR2 FQGTGA. The CDR3 sequence is CASSLIAGGVFF. DNA for the CDR3: TGTGCCAGCAGCCTCATAGCGGGAGGGGTTTTCTTC.

V and J are TRBV18 and TRBJ2-7; 10 positions agree with TRBD2. The CDR3 is made up of 17 amino acids. With 4 bases clipped from V and 0 bases from J, the junction kept 9 bases outside the gene matches. Germline lookup yields CDR1 KGHSH and CDR2 LQKENI. Here the CDR3 reads CASSRTSGTANSYEQYF. The CDR3, as DNA: TGTGCCAGCTCACGCACTAGCGGGACGGCCAACTCCTACGAGCAGTACTTC. Full variable domain (missing parts from reference TRBV18 and TRBJ2-7): NAGVMQNPRHLVRRRGQEARLRCSPMKGHSHVYWYRQLPEEGLKFMVYLQKENIIDESGMPKERFSAEFPKEGPSILRIQQVVRGDSAAYFCASSRTSGTANSYEQYFGPGTRLTVT.

This chain links TRBV27 with TRBJ2-1, with TRBD2 identical over 7 bases. The CDR3 has 15 residues. V trimming: 2 bases; J trimming: 4 bases; junction bases outside the gene matches: 5. The germline V gene has CDR1 MNHEY and CDR2 SMNVEV (reference sequence). This CDR3 is CASSLAGVGYNEQFF. The CDR3 nucleotides are TGTGCCAGCAGTTTAGCGGGAGTGGGATACAATGAGCAGTTCTTC.

The chain couples TRBV2 to TRBJ2-3; a weak D match, TRBD2 (5 bases). V lost 6 bases and J 5 bases, leaving 21 bases between the germline ends. CDR1 SNHLY and CDR2 FYNNEI come from the germline V gene. The CDR3 loop spans 16 amino acids. CDR3 amino acids: CASSYLERELRDTQYF. The CDR3 DNA follows: TGTGCCAGCAGCTACCTCGAACGGGAACTAAGAGATACGCAGTATTTT.

V usage is TRBV6-1 and J usage is TRBJ2-1; TRBD1 matches at 10 bases. The V gene end was trimmed by 4 bases and the J gene end by 9 bases; junction bases not matched to a gene: 12. The CDR3 extends over 16 amino acids. In germline, CDR1 is MNHNS, CDR2 SASEGT. CDR3 loop: CASSVLGQGIWGEQFF. The CDR3 bases are TGTGCCAGCAGTGTCTTGGGACAGGGGATTTGGGGTGAGCAGTTCTTC.

For the CDR3, the DNA is TGTGCCAGCAGTGAAGGTTCAATCACCATATATTTT. Translation: CASSEGSITIYF. This sequence joins TRBV2 and TRBJ1-3; D gene unclear. The CDR3 loop spans 12 amino acids. Looked up from germline, CDR1 is SNHLY and CDR2 is FYNNEI. V lost 1 base and J 9 bases, leaving 7 bases between the germline ends.

The rearrangement links TRBV30 to TRBJ2-3; TRBD2 might be the D (6 bases). The CDR3 is 12 amino acids. Germline V gives CDR1 GTSNPN, CDR2 SVGIG (reference sequence). Between the trimmed V and J ends, which lost 5 bases and 4 bases, there was a span of 10 bases. CDR3 in amino acids: CAWGGSPDTQYF. The CDR3 nucleotides are TGTGCCTGGGGAGGGTCCCCAGATACGCAGTATTTT.

This clone was detected a few times. This chain links TRBV30 with TRBJ1-2; 8 bases are shared with TRBD1. Unmatched junction bases numbered 4, after V lost 2 bases and J lost 8 bases. The germline CDR1 and CDR2 sequences are GTSNPN and SVGIG (reference sequence). The CDR3 totals 12 residues. DNA of the CDR3: TGTGCCTGGAGTCCAGGGGGCGCAGGCTACACCTTC. The encoded protein is CAWSPGGAGYTF.

The rearrangement links TRBV10-3 to TRBJ1-1, with 9 nucleotides matching TRBD1. The CDR3 is 14 residues long. V shed 4 bases and J 4 bases; nucleotides not matched to a gene: 4. Germline-derived CDR1 and CDR2 are ENHRY and SYGVKD. The CDR3 sequence: CAISGQGGITEAFF. CDR3 DNA sequence: TGTGCCATCAGTGGACAGGGGGGTATCACTGAAGCTTTCTTT.